The 22 T cell receptor beta chains reported below all come from one sample, sequenced in a study of CD8 T cells in ankylosing spondylitis. TCRdb recomputed calls from the 5' RACE reads with MiXCR, one row per CDR3 protein. This table holds about 35,000 distinct CDR3 sequences, about a tenth found once. Source material: blood, either unsorted or a sorted T cell fraction (not recorded which). These receptors were obtained from a male donor with ankylosing spondylitis or in good health (not recorded which).

There are many counts of this clonotype. The chain employs TRBV7-8 and TRBJ2-5; D is unclear. Germline V gene lookup returns CDR1 SGHVS and CDR2 FQNEAQ. The CDR3 runs 14 residues. The V end lost 2 bases, the J end lost 2 bases, and 9 bases lay between the germline ends. The CDR3 region is CASSLIGVQETQYF. In DNA, the CDR3 is TGTGCCAGCAGCTTAATTGGTGTACAAGAGACCCAGTACTTC.

This clonotype was found many times. Here the CDR3 reads CSVIEEGGELFF. CDR3 DNA sequence: TGCAGCGTTATTGAGGAAGGCGGGGAGCTGTTTTTT. V is TRBV29-1 and J is TRBJ2-2; no definite D call. Germline assignment: CDR1 SQVTM and CDR2 ANQGSEA. V lost 5 bases, J lost 7 bases, and 11 bases lay in between. The CDR3 length is 12 residues.

This clonotype was seen ten or more times. The chain has TRBV12-3 or TRBV12-4 and TRBJ1-1; no definite D call. V lost 2 bases to trimming and J lost 10 bases, with 14 bases between them. CDR3 length equals 13 residues. This CDR3 reads CASSLTSAPGAFF. For the CDR3, the DNA is TGTGCCAGCAGTTTAACCTCCGCCCCCGGAGCTTTCTTT.

This clonotype was seen many times. The gene calls are TRBV15 and TRBJ2-7; D ambiguous. In germline, CDR1 is LNHNV, CDR2 YYDKDF (reference sequence). The CDR3 runs 14 residues. V was pared by 1 base and J by 6 bases, with 13 bases between. The chain's CDR3 is CATSRGGPKTEQYF. Here the CDR3 DNA reads TGTGCCACCAGCAGAGGTGGTCCGAAGACCGAGCAGTACTTC.

This clonotype was found many times. The rearrangement joins TRBV2 to TRBJ1-5; D gene unclear. There are 14 residues in the CDR3. In germline, CDR1 is SNHLY, CDR2 FYNNEI. V gave up 4 bases and J gave up 2 bases, with 9 bases separating them. The CDR3 here is CASSGLYGNQPQHF. The CDR3 DNA sequence: TGTGCCAGCAGTGGACTGTACGGCAATCAGCCCCAGCATTTT.

A few counts support this clonotype. The chain has TRBV12-5 and TRBJ2-5; D unclear. Trimming shortened V by 1 base and J by 1 base, and 4 bases separated the two germline ends. CDR3 length equals 13 residues. Germline CDR1 is LGHNT and CDR2 is FRNRAP. In nucleotides, the CDR3 is TGTGCTAGTGGTTTGGGACCCCAAGAGACCCAGTACTTC. The encoded protein is CASGLGPQETQYF.

The rearrangement joins TRBV12-5 to TRBJ1-2; 7 bases map to TRBD1. CDR1 is LGHNT and CDR2 is FRNRAP in the germline V gene. The trim removed 1 base at V and 5 bases at J, leaving 4 bases unmatched. CDR3 length: 14 amino acids. This chain's CDR3 is CASGLEGAAYGYTF. The CDR3 DNA reads TGTGCTAGTGGTTTGGAGGGGGCAGCGTATGGCTACACCTTC.

There are many counts of this clonotype. The chain is built from TRBV2 and TRBJ1-4; no reliable D call. The CDR3 has 13 amino acids. Germline V gives CDR1 SNHLY, CDR2 FYNNEI. V was trimmed by 6 bases and J by 6 bases, leaving 11 bases between them. DNA of the CDR3: TGTGCCAGCAGCCCTGACGGGGATGAAAAACTGTTTTTT. Translated: CASSPDGDEKLFF.

This clonotype was seen at least ten times. CDR3 coding DNA: TGCGCCAGCAGTCTCGGCCCCGGGAAGTACCCCTACAATGAGCAGTTCTTC. Translating gives CASSLGPGKYPYNEQFF. The chain employs TRBV4-1 and TRBJ2-1; D may be TRBD2 (5 bases). With 6 bases removed from V and 2 bases from J, the gap between germline ends came to 20 bases. CDR3 length: 17 residues. The germline gives CDR1 MGHRA, CDR2 YSYEKL.

In its sample, this clonotype was seen many times. The V and J genes are TRBV27 and TRBJ1-4; no definite D call. This CDR3 spans 18 amino acids. Deletions cut 4 bases from V and 0 bases from J, with 18 bases between. From germline, CDR1 is MNHEY and CDR2 SMNVEV (reference sequence). The DNA for the CDR3 is TGTGCCAGCAGTTCGAGGGTTCCCTTCCGTACAACTAATGAAAAACTGTTTTTT. Protein product: CASSSRVPFRTTNEKLFF.

This clonotype was counted at least ten times. CDR3 nucleotide sequence: TGTGCCAGCAGACGAAAGGGAGGCCCCTACAATGAGCAGTTCTTC. Encoded protein: CASRRKGGPYNEQFF. The chain carries TRBV6-1 and TRBJ2-1; tentatively, D is TRBD2 (6 bases). Trimming shortened V by 6 bases and J by 2 bases, and 14 bases separated the two germline ends. The CDR3 has 15 residues. Germline V lookup: CDR1 MNHNS, CDR2 SASEGT.

This clonotype was picked up a small number of times. The chain recombines TRBV3-1 with TRBJ2-3, with 7 bases aligning to TRBD2. V gave up 0 bases and J gave up 2 bases; unmatched junction bases: 11. CDR1 is LGHDT, CDR2 YNNKEL, per germline (reference sequence). The CDR3 length is 18 residues. The chain's CDR3 is CASSQDLKRESDTDTQYF. The DNA for the CDR3 is TGTGCCAGCAGCCAAGATTTAAAGCGGGAATCTGACACAGATACGCAGTATTTT.

The gene calls are TRBV10-2 and TRBJ2-3; 11 bases align to TRBD2. The junction had 6 bases not matched to a gene; V was cut back by 8 bases and J by 2 bases. The CDR3 covers 15 residues. Germline CDR1 and CDR2: WSHSY and SAAADI. The CDR3 sequence: CASQTTSGNTDTQYF. The CDR3 bases are TGCGCCAGCCAGACGACTAGCGGGAACACAGATACGCAGTATTTT.

This clonotype was seen repeatedly, ten times or more. The J gene is TRBJ1-1, the V gene TRBV11-1; D not certain. Trimming pared 3 bases from V and 8 bases from J, leaving 7 bases between. Germline-derived CDR1 and CDR2 are SGHAT and FQDESV (reference sequence). The CDR3 is 11 amino acids. DNA for the CDR3: TGTGCCAGCAGCTTGCAGTTCGAAGCTTTCTTT. Translated: CASSLQFEAFF.

This rearrangement joins TRBV6-4 to TRBJ2-1; a possible D gene is TRBD2 (5 bases). Germline CDR1 is MRHNA and CDR2 is SNTAGT. The length of the CDR3 is 15 residues. The germline V and J ends were trimmed by 0 bases and 5 bases, with 11 bases remaining between them. CDR3 coding DNA: TGTGCCAGCAGTGACTCGATCGGAGGACACAATGAGCAGTTCTTC. Encoded protein: CASSDSIGGHNEQFF.

This clonotype was observed many times. V is TRBV5-6 and J is TRBJ2-1, with 9 bases fitting TRBD2. Germline CDR1 SGHDT, CDR2 YYEEEE. The CDR3 has 15 residues. The V segment lost 1 base and the J segment 3 bases; nucleotides outside the gene matches: 2. The DNA for the CDR3 is TGTGCCAGCAGCTTGTGGACTAGCGACTACAATGAGCAGTTCTTC. Protein product: CASSLWTSDYNEQFF.

This clonotype was recorded at least ten times. The chain has TRBV20-1 and TRBJ2-7; 7 bases fit TRBD1. CDR1 and CDR2 from the germline V gene are DFQATT and SNEGSKA (reference sequence). Losses at the gene ends were 6 bases for V and 2 bases for J; bases not matched to a gene: 10. The CDR3 totals 14 residues. The CDR3 is CSAPRTGTPYEQYF. The DNA of the CDR3 is TGCAGTGCCCCCCGGACAGGTACCCCCTACGAGCAGTACTTC.

This clonotype was seen ten or more times. A junction boundary mismatches the germline segment, possibly from a read error. This rearrangement joins TRBV11-1 to TRBJ1-5, with TRBD1 identical over 9 bases. The germline gives CDR1 SGHAT, CDR2 FQDESV (reference sequence). The CDR3 extends over 15 amino acids. This CDR3 is CASTLCGTGNQPQHF. The CDR3 DNA reads as TGTGCCAGCACCTTATGCGGGACAGGGAATCAGCCCCAGCATTTT.

This clonotype was seen ten or more times. The genes are TRBV4-2 and TRBJ2-2; D is tentatively TRBD1 or TRBD2 (5 bases each). V dropped 3 bases and J dropped 2 bases, with 10 bases sitting between them. The CDR3 runs 15 residues. Per germline, CDR1 LGHNA and CDR2 YNFKEQ. The CDR3 region is CASSQGDDNTGELFF. The CDR3 coding sequence is TGTGCCAGCAGCCAGGGGGACGACAACACCGGGGAGCTGTTTTTT.

V and J are TRBV20-1 and TRBJ2-1; 8 bases agree with TRBD2. Germline lookup yields CDR1 DFQATT and CDR2 SNEGSKA (reference sequence). The CDR3 totals 15 residues. Losses at the gene ends were 6 bases for V and 3 bases for J; bases not matched to a gene: 10. Here the CDR3 reads CSANTLAGHYNEQFF. In DNA form, the CDR3 reads TGCAGTGCAAATACTCTAGCGGGCCACTACAATGAGCAGTTCTTC.

The V and J genes are TRBV29-1 and TRBJ1-1; TRBD1 matches at 7 bases. V was clipped by 6 bases and J by 1 base; unmatched bases: 2. Per germline, CDR1 SQVTM and CDR2 ANQGSEA. There are 12 residues in the CDR3. The CDR3 is CSVRTGNTEAFF. Written as DNA, the CDR3 is TGCAGCGTCCGGACAGGGAACACTGAAGCTTTCTTT.

This clonotype was counted ten times or more. V usage is TRBV5-1 and J usage is TRBJ2-1; TRBD1 agrees at 11 bases. The V gene's germline CDR1 is SGHRS and CDR2 YFSETQ. Germline trimming cut 0 bases from V and 8 bases from J; bases unmatched to any gene: 7. This CDR3 spans 16 amino acids. The CDR3 coding sequence is TGCGCCAGCAGCTTGGGCGGACAGGGGGCGGTTGATGAGCAGTTCTTC. It codes for CASSLGGQGAVDEQFF.